This TCR beta chain was captured in a study of blood T cell repertoires in COVID-19. About the study: Spain, Italy and the United States supplied samples that represented acute and convalescent COVID-19. From T cells, B-cell-depleted T cells, or PBMCs came the material, which was cDNA or gDNA.

Authors' analysis steps: Reference gene primer amplification gave estimated nucleated cell counts. Assay used: immunoSEQ multiplex PCR; TCRdb lists only in-frame clones, some missing. The V and J calls and the clone size are those of that table, but D and trimming were determined from the DNA. The table lists 200,000 to 250,000 clones, roughly 86% of them singletons. Germline CDR1 SGHVS, CDR2 FQNEAQ. The V end was cut by 5 bases, the J end by 2 bases, with 13 bases between. There are 14 residues in the CDR3. The receptor's source is a man in his fifties or sixties with acute or convalescent COVID-19. The sequenced sample was peripheral blood. The rearrangement uses TRBV7-8 and TRBJ2-7; the D gene is possibly TRBD2 (5 bases). CDR3 coding DNA: TGTGCCAGCAGCCTAGGGAGTCAGCCCTACGAGCAGTACTTC. Residues: CASSLGSQPYEQYF. Drawing the rest from reference TRBV7-8 and TRBJ2-7, the complete variable domain is GAGVSQSPRYKVAKRGQDVALRCDPISGHVSLFWYQQALGQGPEFLTYFQNEAQLDKSGLPSDRFFAERPEGSVSTLKIQRTQQEDSAVYLCASSLGSQPYEQYFGPGTRLTVT.